These 19 T cell receptor beta chains came from one sample sequenced in a study of regulatory T cells. No cognate antigen is known for these TCRs. Amplification used 52 TRBV primers and 13 TRBJ primers. This table comes from immunoSEQ multiplex PCR, and its TCRdb copy is limited to in-frame clones, with some not included. The sample carries around 32,000 clones, 85% to 95% recorded once. Study-wide results and caveats: In CD3G-deficient patients, conventional CD4+ T cells were enriched for hydrophobic CDR3 residues at positions 6 and 7.

Sequences were obtained from conventional CD4+ T cells sorted from blood. These receptors were obtained from a person under 35 with CD3G deficiency.

V usage is TRBV5-1 and J usage is TRBJ2-1; D unclear. CDR1 and CDR2 from the germline V gene are SGHRS and YFSETQ. The V and J ends lost 4 bases and 5 bases respectively, with 13 bases between them. This CDR3 has 14 amino acids. The CDR3 loop is CASSIGTNNNEQFF. CDR3 coding DNA: TGCGCCAGCAGCATCGGTACAAACAACAATGAGCAGTTCTTC.

The chain recombines TRBV6-1 with TRBJ2-1; D is possibly TRBD2 (6 bases). V lost 6 bases to trimming and J lost 2 bases, with 11 bases between them. The CDR3 covers 14 residues. Germline CDR1 MNHNS, CDR2 SASEGT. CDR3 amino acids: CASRRDWAYNEQFF. The CDR3 bases are TGTGCCAGCAGGAGGGACTGGGCCTACAATGAGCAGTTCTTC.

The chain couples TRBV18 to TRBJ2-5, with a weak D call TRBD2 (6 bases). This CDR3 spans 15 amino acids. Germline values: CDR1 KGHSH, CDR2 LQKENI. Trimming stripped 3 bases from V and 1 base from J, with 12 bases between. CDR3 coding DNA: TGTGCCAGCTCACCCCTGCGGGGTCGCCAAGAGACCCAGTACTTC. Amino acid sequence: CASSPLRGRQETQYF.

This clone was counted a single time. V is TRBV5-1 and J is TRBJ2-3, with D uncertain. V was pared by 4 bases and J by 6 bases, with 15 bases between. The CDR3 runs to 14 residues. Germline V gives CDR1 SGHRS, CDR2 YFSETQ. DNA of the CDR3: TGCGCCAGCAGCCCGGGCCGATCCGTCGATACGCAGTATTTT. This sequence encodes CASSPGRSVDTQYF.

This chain uses TRBV19 with TRBJ1-1; D remains ambiguous. The germline V and J ends were trimmed by 6 bases and 4 bases, with 12 bases remaining between them. Germline V CDR1 and CDR2: LNHDA, SQIVND (reference sequence). This CDR3 is 13 amino acids long. CDR3 protein: CASSLRGGTEAFF. The CDR3 DNA is TGTGCCAGTAGCCTACGGGGTGGCACTGAAGCTTTCTTT. The full variable domain, with the rest looked up from reference TRBV19 and TRBJ1-1, is DGGITQSPKYLFRKEGQNVTLSCEQNLNHDAMYWYRQDPGQGLRLIYYSQIVNDFQKGDIAEGYSVSREKKESFPLTVTSAQKNPTAFYLCASSLRGGTEAFFGQGTRLTVV.

The rearrangement joins TRBV7-9 to TRBJ1-5; D is uncertain. Germline CDR1 and CDR2: SEHNR and FQNEAQ (reference sequence). The CDR3 consists of 12 residues. The ends were cut back, 4 bases at V and 13 bases at J, with 14 bases in the middle. The CDR3 loop reads CASSSPTSPQHF. The CDR3 nucleotides are TGTGCCAGCAGCTCCCCCACCTCTCCTCAGCATTTT.

The sample holds a few counts of this clone. The chain links TRBV28 to TRBJ1-5, with D tentatively TRBD1 (5 bases). V gave up 5 bases and J gave up 2 bases, with 13 bases separating them. The CDR3 is 15 amino acids. Per germline, CDR1 MDHEN and CDR2 SYDVKM. The CDR3 protein is CASSPQGIGNQPQHF. The DNA for the CDR3 is TGTGCCAGCAGTCCCCAGGGTATCGGCAATCAGCCCCAGCATTTT.

This chain uses TRBV4-1 with TRBJ2-3; D is ambiguous. The germline CDR1 and CDR2 sequences are MGHRA and YSYEKL. This CDR3 is built from 16 residues. The V end lost 1 base, the J end lost 2 bases, and 13 bases lay between the germline ends. CDR3 loop: CASSQVTTKATDTQYF. The DNA for the CDR3 is TGCGCCAGCAGCCAAGTGACCACAAAGGCCACAGATACGCAGTATTTT.

The chain combines TRBV9 with TRBJ2-7; 9 nucleotides line up with TRBD1. This CDR3 is 16 amino acids long. J lost 3 bases, V lost 3 bases, and 10 bases had no gene match. The germline V gene has CDR1 SGDLS and CDR2 YYNGEE. CDR3: CASSATGWGQGYEQYF. For the CDR3, the DNA is TGTGCCAGCAGCGCAACTGGATGGGGACAGGGCTACGAGCAGTACTTC.

The chain recombines TRBV5-1 with TRBJ2-7; 8 nucleotides align to TRBD2. The germline gives CDR1 SGHRS, CDR2 YFSETQ. The CDR3 contains 14 residues. The J segment lost 1 base and the V segment lost 4 bases, leaving 4 bases of the junction unmatched. The CDR3 DNA reads as TGCGCCAGCAGCCCCGGGGGGGTTTCCTACGAGCAGTACTTC. Translating it yields CASSPGGVSYEQYF.

This clone was seen only once. The chain recombines TRBV5-4 with TRBJ2-3; D is unresolved. Germline CDR1 and CDR2: SGHNT and YYREEE (reference sequence). V lost 0 bases and J lost 6, with 5 bases in between. There are 12 residues in the CDR3. CDR3 protein: CASSLGSDTQYF. Here the CDR3 DNA reads TGTGCCAGCAGCTTGGGGTCCGATACGCAGTATTTT.

The chain has TRBV20-1 and TRBJ2-1, with unresolved D. V was cut by 5 bases and J by 7 bases, with 9 bases left in between. Per the germline V gene, CDR1 is DFQATT and CDR2 is SNEGSKA (reference sequence). The length of the CDR3 is 11 residues. The CDR3 spells CSAADRNEQFF. For the CDR3, the DNA is TGCAGTGCTGCGGACCGGAATGAGCAGTTCTTC.

CDR3 sequence reads: CASSMTSGGRRYNEQFF. As DNA, the CDR3 is TGTGCCAGCAGCATGACTAGCGGGGGACGGCGGTACAATGAGCAGTTCTTC. The V call is TRBV5-6, the J call TRBJ2-1; TRBD2 matches at 12 bases. The V gene end was trimmed by 4 bases and the J gene end by 4 bases; junction bases not matched to a gene: 9. Germline loops: CDR1 SGHDT, CDR2 YYEEEE. The CDR3 totals 17 residues. The full variable domain, in which reference TRBV5-6 and TRBJ2-1 provide the parts outside the CDR3, is DAGVTQSPTHLIKTRGQQVTLRCSPKSGHDTVSWYQQALGQGPQFIFQYYEEEERQRGNFPDRFSGHQFPNYSSELNVNALLLGDSALYLCASSMTSGGRRYNEQFFGPGTRLTVL.

The chain links TRBV5-1 to TRBJ2-2; D unresolved. Trimming took off 0 bases at V and 4 bases at J, with 10 bases between the two ends. CDR3 length: 15 residues. Germline V CDR1 and CDR2: SGHRS, YFSETQ. The CDR3 protein is CASSLDLGATGELFF. CDR3 DNA sequence: TGCGCCAGCAGCTTGGACCTCGGAGCCACCGGGGAGCTGTTTTTT.

J is TRBJ1-2 and V is TRBV5-6, with TRBD1 matching 8 bases. Germline V gene lookup returns CDR1 SGHDT and CDR2 YYEEEE. The CDR3 has 15 amino acids. The trim removed 0 bases at V and 7 bases at J, leaving 8 bases unmatched. The CDR3 DNA reads as TGTGCCAGCAGCTTGGCGCCAGGGGGCTTTGGTGGCTACACCTTC. Translating it yields CASSLAPGGFGGYTF. Complete variable domain (other parts from reference TRBV5-6 and TRBJ1-2): DAGVTQSPTHLIKTRGQQVTLRCSPKSGHDTVSWYQQALGQGPQFIFQYYEEEERQRGNFPDRFSGHQFPNYSSELNVNALLLGDSALYLCASSLAPGGFGGYTFGSGTRLTVV.

This chain uses TRBV7-8 with TRBJ2-1; D ambiguous. This CDR3 has 13 amino acids. The germline V gene has CDR1 SGHVS and CDR2 FQNEAQ. Trimming cost V 5 bases and J 8 bases, with 13 bases left between them. DNA for the CDR3: TGTGCCAGCAGCCGTTTCAGATGGGATGAGCAGTTCTTC. Encoded protein: CASSRFRWDEQFF.

This chain joins TRBV28 and TRBJ2-7, with D perhaps TRBD1 or TRBD2 (7 bases each). The V and J ends lost 5 bases and 1 base respectively, with 15 bases between them. Germline V lookup: CDR1 MDHEN, CDR2 SYDVKM. This CDR3 has 15 amino acids. The CDR3: CASSGGDSKSYEQYF. CDR3 DNA sequence: TGTGCCAGCAGTGGGGGGGACAGCAAGTCCTACGAGCAGTACTTC.

The chain joins TRBV6-1 to TRBJ2-1, with a weak D call TRBD2 (5 bases). Germline CDR1 MNHNS, CDR2 SASEGT. V lost 6 bases, J lost 8 bases, and 17 bases lay in between. This CDR3 has 14 residues. The CDR3 region has the DNA TGTGCCAGCAGAAGGGTGGGAGCGAGGGATGAGCAGTTCTTC. Its protein product is CASRRVGARDEQFF.

The V gene is TRBV5-1, the J gene TRBJ1-2, with TRBD1 identical over 8 bases. V was clipped by 5 bases and J by 8 bases; unmatched bases: 11. Per germline, CDR1 SGHRS and CDR2 YFSETQ. This CDR3 has 14 amino acids. CDR3 sequence reads: CASRRTGRIEGYTF. The CDR3 DNA is TGCGCCAGCAGGAGGACAGGGCGAATTGAAGGCTACACCTTC.